This T cell receptor (beta chain) was captured in a study of blood T cell repertoires in COVID-19. Across the study: Collection of acute and convalescent COVID-19 samples took place in the United States, Italy and Spain. PBMCs, B-cell-depleted T cells, or T cells were the source of the cDNA or gDNA that made up the material.

CDR3 length: 16 amino acids. The V and J ends lost 1 base and 2 bases respectively, with 15 bases between them. Per the germline V gene, CDR1 is LNHDA and CDR2 is SQIVND (reference sequence). This clone has a single count. Per the authors' pipeline: Reference gene primer amplification yielded estimated nucleated cell counts. Produced via immunoSEQ multiplex PCR; TCRdb's table is partial and in-frame only. From that table come the V and J calls and clone size; the DNA was used to work out D and trimming. The sample lists under 80,000 clones; 90% were seen once. The chain recombines TRBV19 with TRBJ2-7; D perhaps matches TRBD1 (5 bases). The sequencing input was peripheral blood. The clonotype originates from a woman older than 75 with active COVID-19. This CDR3 is CASSIVGREKAYEQYF. The CDR3 DNA reads as TGTGCCAGTAGTATAGTGGGCAGGGAAAAGGCCTACGAGCAGTACTTC.